This T cell receptor (beta chain) was observed in a study of beta chain features in type 1 diabetes. Losses at the gene ends were 7 bases for V and 5 bases for J; bases not matched to a gene: 12. Germline CDR1 reads SQVTM; CDR2 reads ANQGSEA. There are 14 residues in the CDR3. TCRB transcripts that were expressed got sequenced, as all of the isolated RNA had been reverse transcribed. Sequencing was performed with immunoSEQ multiplex PCR; in TCRdb, only in-frame clones are kept and a portion is missing. The sample yields some 63,000 clones, around 63% seen once. The rearrangement links TRBV29-1 to TRBJ2-5, with TRBD2 matching over 8 bases. Material: Tregs from blood. The source of this sequence is a woman younger than 35 in good health. The CDR3 DNA follows: TGCAGCGCCGCCCGGGGGGGCCAAGTGGAGACCCAGTACTTC. Its translation is CSAARGGQVETQYF.